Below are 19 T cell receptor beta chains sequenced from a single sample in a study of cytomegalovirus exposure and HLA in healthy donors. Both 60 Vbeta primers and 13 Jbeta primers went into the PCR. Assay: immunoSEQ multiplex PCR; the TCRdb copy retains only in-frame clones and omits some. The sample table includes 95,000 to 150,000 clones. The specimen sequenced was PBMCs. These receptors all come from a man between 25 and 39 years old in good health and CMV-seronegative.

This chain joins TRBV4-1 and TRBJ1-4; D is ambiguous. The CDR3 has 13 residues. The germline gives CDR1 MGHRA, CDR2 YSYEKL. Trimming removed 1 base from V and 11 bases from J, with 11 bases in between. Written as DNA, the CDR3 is TGCGCCAGCAGCCAAGTTGGAGGAGCGAAACTGTTTTTT. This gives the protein CASSQVGGAKLFF.

The CDR3 loop is CASSVRDSMNTEAFF. In DNA form, the CDR3 reads TGTGCCAGCAGCGTTCGGGACAGTATGAACACTGAAGCTTTCTTT. The chain employs TRBV9 and TRBJ1-1; 7 bases match TRBD1. V was clipped by 2 bases and J by 0 bases; unmatched bases: 4. CDR3 size: 15 residues. Germline V gives CDR1 SGDLS, CDR2 YYNGEE.

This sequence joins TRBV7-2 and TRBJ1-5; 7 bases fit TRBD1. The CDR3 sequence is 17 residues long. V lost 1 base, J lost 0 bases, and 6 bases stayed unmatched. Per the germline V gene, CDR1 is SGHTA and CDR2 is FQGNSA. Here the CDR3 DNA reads TGTGCCAGCAGCTTAGGTCTAGGGGGCGTTAGCAATCAGCCCCAGCATTTT. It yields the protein CASSLGLGGVSNQPQHF.

The CDR3 coding sequence is TGTGCCAGCAGCCCCAGAGGGCGGTACAATGAGCAGTTCTTC. Its translation is CASSPRGRYNEQFF. V usage is TRBV9 and J usage is TRBJ2-1; a weak D match, TRBD2 (5 bases). Per germline, CDR1 SGDLS and CDR2 YYNGEE. The CDR3 has 14 residues. The V and J ends lost 4 bases and 4 bases respectively, with 12 bases between them.

CDR3 loop: CASSFGTSGTETQYF. As DNA, the CDR3 is TGTGCCAGCAGCTTCGGGACTAGCGGGACGGAGACCCAGTACTTC. This chain joins TRBV7-3 and TRBJ2-5, with 13 positions matching TRBD2. The J segment lost 5 bases and the V segment lost 3 bases, leaving 3 bases of the junction unmatched. The CDR3 contains 15 residues. Germline V gives CDR1 SGHTA, CDR2 FQGTGA. Based on the CDR3 plus reference TRBV7-3 and TRBJ2-5, the full variable domain is GAGVSQTPSNKVTEKGKYVELRCDPISGHTALYWYRQSLGQGPEFLIYFQGTGAADDSGLPNDRFFAVRPEGSVSTLKIQRTERGDSAVYLCASSFGTSGTETQYFGPGTRLLVL.

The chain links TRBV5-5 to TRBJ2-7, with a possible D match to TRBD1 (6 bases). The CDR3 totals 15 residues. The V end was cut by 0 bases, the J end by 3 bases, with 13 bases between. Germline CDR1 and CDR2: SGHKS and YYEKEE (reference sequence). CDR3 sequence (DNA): TGTGCCAGCAGCTTGGGGGACACAAGTATCTACGAGCAGTACTTC. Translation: CASSLGDTSIYEQYF. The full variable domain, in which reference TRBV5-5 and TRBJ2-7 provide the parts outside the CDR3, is DAGVTQSPTHLIKTRGQQVTLRCSPISGHKSVSWYQQVLGQGPQFIFQYYEKEERGRGNFPDRFSARQFPNYSSELNVNALLLGDSALYLCASSLGDTSIYEQYFGPGTRLTVT.

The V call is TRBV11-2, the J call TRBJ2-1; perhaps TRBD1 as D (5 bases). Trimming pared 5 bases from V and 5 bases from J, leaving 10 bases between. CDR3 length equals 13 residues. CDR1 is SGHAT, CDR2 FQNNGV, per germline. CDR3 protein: CASSPDSHNEQFF. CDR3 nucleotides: TGTGCCAGCAGCCCAGACAGCCACAATGAGCAGTTCTTC.

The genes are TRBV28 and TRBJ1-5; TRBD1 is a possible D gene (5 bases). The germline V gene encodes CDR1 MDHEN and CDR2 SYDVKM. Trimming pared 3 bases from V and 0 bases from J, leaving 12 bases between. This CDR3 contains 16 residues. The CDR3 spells CASSLGPHPSNQPQHF. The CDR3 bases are TGTGCCAGCAGTTTGGGGCCGCATCCTAGCAATCAGCCCCAGCATTTT.

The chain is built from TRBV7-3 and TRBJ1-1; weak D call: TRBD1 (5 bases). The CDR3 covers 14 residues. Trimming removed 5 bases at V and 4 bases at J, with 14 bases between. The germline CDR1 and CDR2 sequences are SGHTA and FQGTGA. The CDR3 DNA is TGTGCCAGCAGCCCAGGAAGGGGAAGCACTGAAGCTTTCTTT. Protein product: CASSPGRGSTEAFF.

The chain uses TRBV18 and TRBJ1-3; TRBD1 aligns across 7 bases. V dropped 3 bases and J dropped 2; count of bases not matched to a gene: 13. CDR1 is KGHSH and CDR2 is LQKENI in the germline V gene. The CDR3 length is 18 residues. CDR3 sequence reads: CASSPTYRGISAGNTIYF. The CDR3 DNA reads TGTGCCAGCTCACCTACTTACAGGGGTATAAGCGCTGGAAACACCATATATTTT.

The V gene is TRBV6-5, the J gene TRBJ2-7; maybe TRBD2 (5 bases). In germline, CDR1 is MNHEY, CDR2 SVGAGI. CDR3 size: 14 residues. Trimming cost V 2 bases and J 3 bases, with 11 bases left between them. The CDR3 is CASSYALRDYEQYF. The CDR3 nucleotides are TGTGCCAGCAGTTACGCCCTACGGGACTACGAGCAGTACTTC.

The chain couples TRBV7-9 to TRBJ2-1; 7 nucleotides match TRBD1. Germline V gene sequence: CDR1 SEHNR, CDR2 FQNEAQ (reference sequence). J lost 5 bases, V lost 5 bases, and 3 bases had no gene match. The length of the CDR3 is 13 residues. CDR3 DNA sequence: TGTGCCAGCAGCACCAGGGGGAACAATGAGCAGTTCTTC. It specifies CASSTRGNNEQFF.

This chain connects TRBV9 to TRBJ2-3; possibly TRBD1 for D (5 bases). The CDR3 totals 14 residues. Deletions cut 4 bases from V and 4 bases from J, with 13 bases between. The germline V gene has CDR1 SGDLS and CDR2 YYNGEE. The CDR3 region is CASSNLAGSDTQYF. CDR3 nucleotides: TGTGCCAGCAGCAACCTCGCAGGGTCAGATACGCAGTATTTT.

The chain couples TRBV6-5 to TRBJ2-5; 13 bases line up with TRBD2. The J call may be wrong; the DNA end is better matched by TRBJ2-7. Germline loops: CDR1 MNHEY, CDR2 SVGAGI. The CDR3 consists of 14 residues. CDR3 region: CASSRLAGGYEQYF. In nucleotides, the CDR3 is TGTGCCAGCAGCCGACTAGCGGGAGGCTACGAGCAGTACTTC.

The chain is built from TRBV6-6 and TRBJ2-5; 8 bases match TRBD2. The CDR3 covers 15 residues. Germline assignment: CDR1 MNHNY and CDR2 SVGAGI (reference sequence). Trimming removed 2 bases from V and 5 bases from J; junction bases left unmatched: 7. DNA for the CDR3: TGTGCCAGCAGTTACCCCAGCGGGGGCAGGGAGACCCAGTACTTC. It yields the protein CASSYPSGGRETQYF.

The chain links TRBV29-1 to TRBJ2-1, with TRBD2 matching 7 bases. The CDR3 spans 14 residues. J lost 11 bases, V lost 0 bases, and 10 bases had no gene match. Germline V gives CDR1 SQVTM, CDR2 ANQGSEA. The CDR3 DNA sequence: TGCAGCGTTGAAGATAATCGCGCGGGAGATAAGCAGTTCTTC. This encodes CSVEDNRAGDKQFF.

In nucleotides, the CDR3 is TGTGCCATCACCGACGGAGGGAGTCAGCCCCAGCATTTT. Translating it yields CAITDGGSQPQHF. V is TRBV10-3 and J is TRBJ1-5, with unresolved D. The CDR3 covers 13 residues. The germline V and J ends were trimmed by 7 bases and 6 bases, with 13 bases remaining between them. Germline loops: CDR1 ENHRY, CDR2 SYGVKD.

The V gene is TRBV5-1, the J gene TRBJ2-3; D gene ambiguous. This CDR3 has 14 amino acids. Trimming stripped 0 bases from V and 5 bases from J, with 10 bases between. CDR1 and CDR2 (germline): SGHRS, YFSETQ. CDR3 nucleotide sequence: TGCGCCAGCAGCTTGGGCAGTTTGGTAGATACGCAGTATTTT. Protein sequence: CASSLGSLVDTQYF.

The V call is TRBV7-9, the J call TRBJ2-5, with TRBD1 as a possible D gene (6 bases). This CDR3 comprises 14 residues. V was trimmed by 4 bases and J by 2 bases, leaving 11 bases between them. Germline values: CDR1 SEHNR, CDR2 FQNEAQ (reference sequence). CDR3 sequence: CASSSRTVQETQYF. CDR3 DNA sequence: TGTGCCAGCAGCTCAAGGACAGTTCAAGAGACCCAGTACTTC. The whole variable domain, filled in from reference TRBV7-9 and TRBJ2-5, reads DTGVSQNPRHKITKRGQNVTFRCDPISEHNRLYWYRQTLGQGPEFLTYFQNEAQLEKSRLLSDRFSAERPKGSFSTLEIQRTEQGDSAMYLCASSSRTVQETQYFGPGTRLLVL.